One T cell receptor beta chain is described in this entry. The antigen remains undetermined. This sample was included in a study of T cell responses to AZD1222 COVID-19 vaccine. Notes on the study in general: Just a handful of people given AZD1222 tested seropositive at baseline. The span of vaccine-associated CD4 TCRs extended across spike, with dominance at 160-218 and 743-854. Donors in the cohort were predominantly white British and more often female, and clonal diversity was possibly underestimated. Samples come after the peak T cell response, not at day 14.

J lost 1 base, V lost 6 bases, and 8 bases had no gene match. CDR3 length: 16 residues. The germline CDR1 and CDR2 sequences are SEHNR and FQNEAQ (reference sequence). Measured with immunoSEQ multiplex PCR; TCRdb has only the in-frame clones, and not every one. In the table there are approximately 150,000 clones, around nine tenths of which are singletons. The receptor's source is an adult in good health. The rearrangement joins TRBV7-9 to TRBJ2-2, with 7 bases that match TRBD2. Sequenced here: peripheral blood, sampled on day 0 of AZD1222 vaccination. CDR3 coding DNA: TGTGCCAGCAGACCCACGGGGGGAGGGAACACCGGGGAGCTGTTTTTT. Amino acids: CASRPTGGGNTGELFF. The full variable domain, with the rest looked up from reference TRBV7-9 and TRBJ2-2, is DTGVSQNPRHKITKRGQNVTFRCDPISEHNRLYWYRQTLGQGPEFLTYFQNEAQLEKSRLLSDRFSAERPKGSFSTLEIQRTEQGDSAMYLCASRPTGGGNTGELFFGEGSRLTVL.